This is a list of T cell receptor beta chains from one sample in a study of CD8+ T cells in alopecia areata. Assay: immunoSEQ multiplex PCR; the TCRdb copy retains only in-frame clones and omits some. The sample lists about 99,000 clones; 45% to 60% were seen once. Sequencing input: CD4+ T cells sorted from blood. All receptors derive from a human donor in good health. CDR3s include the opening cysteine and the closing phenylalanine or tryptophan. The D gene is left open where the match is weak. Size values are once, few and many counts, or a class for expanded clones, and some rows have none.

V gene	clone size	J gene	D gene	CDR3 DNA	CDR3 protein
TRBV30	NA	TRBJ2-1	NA	TGTGCCTGGAGTGTGGGGCTGACAGGCTACAATGAGCAGTTCTTC	CAWSVGLTGYNEQFF
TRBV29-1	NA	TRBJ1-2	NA	TGCAGCGTTGACGATGGGGGTTATGGCTACACCTTC	CSVDDGGYGYTF
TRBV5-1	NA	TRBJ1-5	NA	TGCGCCAGCAGCTTTAATTACAATCAGCCCCAGCATTTT	CASSFNYNQPQHF
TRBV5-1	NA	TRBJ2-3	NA	TGCGCCAGCAGCTTGCATCGGCTAATCACAGATACGCAGTATTTT	CASSLHRLITDTQYF
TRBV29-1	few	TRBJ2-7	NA	TGCAGCGTTAGGGGCACCGCCTACGAGCAGTACTTC	CSVRGTAYEQYF
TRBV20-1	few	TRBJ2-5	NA	TGCAGTGCTATCTTAGTGGAGACCCAGTACTTC	CSAILVETQYF
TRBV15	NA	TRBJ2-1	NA	TGTGCCACCAGCAGAGTAACTCGGGGGAGCTCCTACAATGAGCAGTTCTTC	CATSRVTRGSSYNEQFF
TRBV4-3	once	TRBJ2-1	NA	TGCGCCAGCAGCCAAGAGTTTAGCGGCCATGGGGAGCAGTTCTTC	CASSQEFSGHGEQFF
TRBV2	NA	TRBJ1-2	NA	TGTGCCAGCAGTGGGGCGGTTGGGGGCTACACCTTC	CASSGAVGGYTF
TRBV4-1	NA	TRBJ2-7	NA	TGCGCCAGCAGCCCCCAGTGGGGGGCAAAAGAGCAGTACTTC	CASSPQWGAKEQYF
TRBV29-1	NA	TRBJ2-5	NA	TGCAGCGTTGAAGGGGGGTCCCAAGAGACCCAGTACTTC	CSVEGGSQETQYF
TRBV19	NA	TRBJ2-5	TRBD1	TGTGCCAGTAGTGCCGGACAGGGTTCTTTGGAGACCCAGTACTTC	CASSAGQGSLETQYF
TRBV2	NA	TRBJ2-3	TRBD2	TGTGCCGGAGGTAGAGACAGCGGGGTAGCAGATACGCAGTATTTT	CAGGRDSGVADTQYF
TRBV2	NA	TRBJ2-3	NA	TGTGCCAGCAGTTCCGGGTACACAGATACGCAGTATTTT	CASSSGYTDTQYF
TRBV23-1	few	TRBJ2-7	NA	TGCGCCAGCAGTCAAGGGACTCACAAAAGGGACTACGAGCAGTACTTC	CASSQGTHKRDYEQYF
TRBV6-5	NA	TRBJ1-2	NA	TGTGCCAGCAGTTACTCGGGGGCTAACTATGGCTACACCTTC	CASSYSGANYGYTF
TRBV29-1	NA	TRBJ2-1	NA	TGCAGCGTTGTGAAAGCGAACAATGAGCAGTTCTTC	CSVVKANNEQFF
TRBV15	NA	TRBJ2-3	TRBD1	TGTGCCACCAGCAGAGGGACAGGGACAGATACGCAGTATTTT	CATSRGTGTDTQYF
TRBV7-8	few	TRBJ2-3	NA	TGTGCCAGCAGCCAAGCAGGTTCAGATACGCAGTATTTT	CASSQAGSDTQYF
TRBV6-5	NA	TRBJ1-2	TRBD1	TGTGCCAGCAGTTACCGTAGGGGGCTCTTCGGCTACACCTTC	CASSYRRGLFGYTF
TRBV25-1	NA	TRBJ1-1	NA	TGTGCCAGCAGTGCCATGGACGGGAGACTGAACACTGAAGCTTTCTTT	CASSAMDGRLNTEAFF
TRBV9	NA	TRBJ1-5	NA	TGTGCCAGCAGCGAGGGGCCCCTATACAATCAGCCCCAGCATTTT	CASSEGPLYNQPQHF
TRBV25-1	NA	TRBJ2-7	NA	TGTGCCAGCAGTGACCCTCTGGGCCGGGAGCAGTACTTC	CASSDPLGREQYF
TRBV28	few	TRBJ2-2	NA	TGTGCCAGCAGTTTTAGTAAGGGTTCGAACACCGGGGAGCTGTTTTTT	CASSFSKGSNTGELFF
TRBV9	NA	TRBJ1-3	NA	TGTGCCAGCAGCCCTCCCGGTGGAAACACCATATATTTT	CASSPPGGNTIYF
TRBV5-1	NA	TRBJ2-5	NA	TGCGCCAGCAAGGAAGAGACCCAGTACTTC	CASKEETQYF
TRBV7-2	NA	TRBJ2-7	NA	TGTGCCAGCAGCTTAGTACAGGGATCCTACGAGCAGTACTTC	CASSLVQGSYEQYF
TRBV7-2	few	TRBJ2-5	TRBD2	TGTGCCAGCAGCTTAACCGGGAGGCGAGAGACCCAGTACTTC	CASSLTGRRETQYF
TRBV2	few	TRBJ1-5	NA	TGTGCCAGCAGCCAGGGGACACAGCCCCAGCATTTT	CASSQGTQPQHF
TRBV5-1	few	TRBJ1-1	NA	TGCGCCAGCAGCTTGCATCCGGAAACCCGAGGAACTGAAGCTTTCTTT	CASSLHPETRGTEAFF
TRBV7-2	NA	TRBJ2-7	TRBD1	TGTGCCACCACTACAGGGGGAAAAAAGTACTTC	CATTTGGKKYF